This paragraph reports one T cell receptor (beta chain). Assay used: immunoSEQ multiplex PCR; TCRdb lists only in-frame clones, some missing. The sample carries roughly 200,000 clones, over 70% recorded once. The CDR3 loop spans 15 amino acids. Looked up from germline, CDR1 is SEHNR and CDR2 is FQNEAQ (reference sequence). V lost 4 bases to trimming and J lost 4 bases; unmatched junction nucleotides: 9. This entry belongs to a study of blood T cell repertoires in COVID-19. Recruited during active infection, patients (from Seattle) were subsequently followed longitudinally. This TCR was recovered from a woman in her thirties or forties with COVID-19, enrolled during active disease. Sequencing was performed on peripheral blood. The chain joins TRBV7-9 to TRBJ2-7, with 8 positions matching TRBD1. The CDR3 nucleotides read TGTGCCAGCAGCTATCGACAGGGGACGGATTACGAGCAGTACTTC. It is translated as CASSYRQGTDYEQYF.